This T cell receptor (beta chain) was observed in a study of blood T cells in healthy people across ages. Study-wide results and caveats: Age showed a roughly linear inverse relationship with TCR beta diversity per million T cells.

A remark on this clonotype: Its antigen is as yet unknown.

The V gene end was trimmed by 6 bases and the J gene end by 2 bases; junction bases not matched to a gene: 9. Germline-derived CDR1 and CDR2 are DFQATT and SNEGSKA (reference sequence). The length of the CDR3 is 15 residues. Alongside a J-beta primer mix, a sample-barcoded 5' primer served in a second PCR lasting roughly 7 to 11 cycles. Each CDR3 protein is one row after TCRdb ran MiXCR on the 5' RACE reads. The data contain 750,000 to 950,000 distinct CDR3 sequences, roughly 50% of them singletons. The chain joins TRBV20-1 to TRBJ2-1, with 8 bases aligning to TRBD2. This sequence originates from an elderly man in good health. Sequences were obtained from blood. CDR3: CSAQAPGGAYNEQFF. DNA of the CDR3: TGCAGTGCCCAAGCGCCGGGGGGGGCCTACAATGAGCAGTTCTTC.